The present T cell receptor (beta chain) was sequenced within a study of shared clonotypes between healthy human individuals. Study information: CD4 naive cells filled three plates per donor, CD4 memory three, CD8 naive two and CD8 memory one.

V shed 0 bases and J shed 4 bases, with 6 bases lying between them. This CDR3 comprises 13 residues. From germline, CDR1 is LNHNV and CDR2 YYDKDF (reference sequence). The authors split each subset's genomic DNA evenly across several immunoSEQ plates. Only in-frame clones appear in the TCRdb table, and some are missing; sequencing was by immunoSEQ multiplex PCR. The sample yields a few million clones, just over 90% seen once. This clone was detected only a few times. The sample was naive CD4+ T cells from PBMCs. Subset meaning: CD45RA+ positively selected. The TCR sequence derives from a young man in good health. Some clones in this sample may be carry-over from other donors' samples. The rearrangement joins TRBV15 to TRBJ1-1, with D unresolved. The DNA of the CDR3 is TGTGCCACCAGCAGAGATTTTGGCACTGAAGCTTTCTTT. The encoded protein is CATSRDFGTEAFF.